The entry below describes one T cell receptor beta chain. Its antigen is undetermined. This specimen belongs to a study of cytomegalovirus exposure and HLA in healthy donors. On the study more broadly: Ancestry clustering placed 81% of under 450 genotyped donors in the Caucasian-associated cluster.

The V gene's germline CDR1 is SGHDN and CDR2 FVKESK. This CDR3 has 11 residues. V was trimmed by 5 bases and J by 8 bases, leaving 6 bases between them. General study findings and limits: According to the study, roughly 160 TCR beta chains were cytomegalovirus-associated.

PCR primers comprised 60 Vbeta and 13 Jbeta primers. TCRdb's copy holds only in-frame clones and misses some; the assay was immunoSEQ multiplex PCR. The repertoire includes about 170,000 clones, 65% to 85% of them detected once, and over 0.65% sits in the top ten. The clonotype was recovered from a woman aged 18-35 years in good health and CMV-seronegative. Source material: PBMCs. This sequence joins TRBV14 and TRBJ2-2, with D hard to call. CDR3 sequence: CASSENGELFF. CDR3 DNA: TGTGCCAGCAGCGAGAATGGGGAGCTGTTTTTT.